The 8 T cell receptor beta chains given below trace back to one sample, sequenced in a study of T cell clusters in autoimmune cytopenias. Roughly 40,000 genome equivalents of blood DNA were amplified for TRB. Multiplex touch-down PCR amplified TRB using TRB-A and TRB-B pools in one tube. TCRdb reworked the multiplex PCR reads into one entry per CDR3 protein, no DNA. The sample's table shows fewer than 15,000 distinct CDR3 sequences. The sample was peripheral blood. These receptors were collected from a human donor with an autoimmune cytopenia or autoimmune hepatitis (not recorded which).

The chain employs TRBV30 and TRBJ1-2. Germline-derived CDR1 and CDR2 are GTSNPN and SVGIG (reference sequence). The CDR3 covers 12 residues. The CDR3 reads CAWSVQIFGYTF.

V is TRBV5-1 and J is TRBJ2-7. Per the germline V gene, CDR1 is SGHRS and CDR2 is YFSETQ. The CDR3 is made up of 15 amino acids. CDR3 region: CASSLAQAGGSEQYF.

This clonotype counts as medium-sized by frequency. V is TRBV19 and J is TRBJ2-7. The V gene's germline CDR1 is LNHDA and CDR2 SQIVND (reference sequence). This CDR3 is 13 amino acids long. The CDR3 sequence: CASSMGISYEQYF.

By frequency, this clonotype registers medium-sized. CDR3 sequence: CSAGGQGAHEQYF. The chain combines TRBV29-1 with TRBJ2-7; with no DNA, the TCRdb D assignment of TRBD2 cannot be verified. This CDR3 has 13 amino acids. Germline CDR1 is SQVTM and CDR2 is ANQGSEA.

This clonotype registers medium-sized by frequency. The rearrangement joins TRBV30 to TRBJ2-1; TCRdb lists TRBD1, though no DNA is available to test this call. This CDR3 comprises 13 residues. CDR1 GTSNPN and CDR2 SVGIG come from the germline V gene (reference sequence). CDR3 loop: CALQGDPYNEQFF.

The chain combines TRBV19 with TRBJ2-5. Germline V gene data show CDR1 as LNHDA and CDR2 as SQIVND (reference sequence). The CDR3 is 13 residues long. The CDR3 loop is CASSIDHGETQYF.

The V call is TRBV12-3 or TRBV12-4, the J call TRBJ2-7; TCRdb gives TRBD1 as the D gene, but with no DNA this cannot be confirmed. The CDR3 has 12 amino acids. Here the CDR3 reads CASSFPGTKKYF.

The V gene is TRBV11-1, the J gene TRBJ2-3; with no DNA, the TCRdb D assignment of TRBD2 cannot be verified. Per germline, CDR1 SGHAT and CDR2 FQDESV (reference sequence). This CDR3 contains 16 residues. CDR3: CASSLLVSGGTDTQYF.